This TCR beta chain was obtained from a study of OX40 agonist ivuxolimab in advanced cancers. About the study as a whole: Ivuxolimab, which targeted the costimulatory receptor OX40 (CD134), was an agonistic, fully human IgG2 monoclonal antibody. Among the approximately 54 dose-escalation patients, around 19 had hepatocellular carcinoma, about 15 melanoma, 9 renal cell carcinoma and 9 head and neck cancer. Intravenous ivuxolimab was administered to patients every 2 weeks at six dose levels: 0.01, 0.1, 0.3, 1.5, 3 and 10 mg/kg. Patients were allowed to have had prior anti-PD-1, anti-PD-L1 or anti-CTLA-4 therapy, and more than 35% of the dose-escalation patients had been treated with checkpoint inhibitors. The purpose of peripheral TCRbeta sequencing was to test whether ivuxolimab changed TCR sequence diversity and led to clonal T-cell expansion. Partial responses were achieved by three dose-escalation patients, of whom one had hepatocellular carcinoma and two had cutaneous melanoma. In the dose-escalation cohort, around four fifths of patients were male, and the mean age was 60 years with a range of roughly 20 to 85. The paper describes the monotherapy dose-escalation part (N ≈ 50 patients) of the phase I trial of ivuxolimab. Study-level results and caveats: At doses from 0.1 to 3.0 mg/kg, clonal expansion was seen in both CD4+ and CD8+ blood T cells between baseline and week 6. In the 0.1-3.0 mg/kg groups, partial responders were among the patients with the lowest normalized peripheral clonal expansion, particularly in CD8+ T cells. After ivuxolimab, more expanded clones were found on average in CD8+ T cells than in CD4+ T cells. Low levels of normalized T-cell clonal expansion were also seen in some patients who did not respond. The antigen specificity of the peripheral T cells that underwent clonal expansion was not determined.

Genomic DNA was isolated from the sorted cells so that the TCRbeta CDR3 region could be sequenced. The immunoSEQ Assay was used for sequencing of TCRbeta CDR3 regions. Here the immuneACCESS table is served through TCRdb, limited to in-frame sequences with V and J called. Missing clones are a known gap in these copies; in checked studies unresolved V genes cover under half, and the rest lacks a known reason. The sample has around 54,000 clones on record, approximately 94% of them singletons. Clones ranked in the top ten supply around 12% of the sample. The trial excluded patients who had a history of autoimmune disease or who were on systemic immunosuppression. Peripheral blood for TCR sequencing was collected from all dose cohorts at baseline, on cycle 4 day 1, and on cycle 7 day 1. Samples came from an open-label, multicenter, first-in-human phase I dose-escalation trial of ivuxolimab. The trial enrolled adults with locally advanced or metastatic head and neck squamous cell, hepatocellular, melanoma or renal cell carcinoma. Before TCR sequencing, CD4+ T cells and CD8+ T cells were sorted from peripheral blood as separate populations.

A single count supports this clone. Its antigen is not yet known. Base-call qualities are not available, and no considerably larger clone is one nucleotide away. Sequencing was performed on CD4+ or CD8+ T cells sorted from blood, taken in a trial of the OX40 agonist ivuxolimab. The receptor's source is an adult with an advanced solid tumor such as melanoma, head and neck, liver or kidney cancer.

The CDR3 protein: CAWSAGTSGEAFF. The nucleotide sequence reads TGTGCCTGGAGCGCTGGGACATCGGGGGAAGCTTTCTTT. The chain links TRBV30 with TRBJ1-1, and perhaps TRBD1 as D gene, on 6 matching bases. Trimming takes 3 bases from V and 8 bases from J, and the germline ends sit 16 bases apart. There are 13 amino acids in the CDR3, from cysteine to phenylalanine inclusive. Here the CDR3 DNA is all that survives: 39 bases in frame from base 1. CDR1 and CDR2 are drawn from the germline V gene (reference sequence): GTSNPN, SVGIG.